Each of the 28 T cell receptor beta chains below was sequenced from the same sample in a study of blood T cell repertoires in COVID-19. Repertoires were generated with immunoSEQ multiplex PCR, while TCRdb's copy carries only in-frame clones and drops some. The sample has around 270,000 clones; roughly 88% are singletons. The sequenced sample consisted of peripheral blood. The receptors were sampled from a human donor with COVID-19, enrolled during active disease. The donor label of this sample is uncertain.

The chain joins TRBV28 to TRBJ1-2; D might be TRBD1 (5 bases). The V and J ends lost 2 bases and 8 bases respectively, with 12 bases between them. Per germline, CDR1 MDHEN and CDR2 SYDVKM. The CDR3 runs to 13 residues. The CDR3 coding sequence is TGTGCCAGCAGTTTAGGCTGGGGCGGAGGCTACACCTTC. Protein product: CASSLGWGGGYTF.

V gene TRBV11-2 combines with J gene TRBJ2-2; TRBD1 aligns across 7 bases. Germline V gives CDR1 SGHAT, CDR2 FQNNGV. V was pared by 3 bases and J by 3 bases, with 1 base of the junction left unmatched. The CDR3 runs 14 residues. CDR3 residues: CASSFDRDTGELFF. The CDR3 DNA reads TGTGCCAGCAGCTTTGACAGGGACACCGGGGAGCTGTTTTTT.

V and J are TRBV7-8 and TRBJ1-5, with D possibly matching TRBD1 (5 bases). Between the trimmed V and J ends, which lost 5 bases and 9 bases, there was a span of 17 bases. The CDR3 has 14 residues. Germline V gene lookup returns CDR1 SGHVS and CDR2 FQNEAQ. The CDR3 nucleotides are TGTGCCAGCAGCATACAAGGGAGGGGAGGGCCCCAGCATTTT. It is translated as CASSIQGRGGPQHF.

The V gene is TRBV24-1, the J gene TRBJ1-3; D ambiguous. CDR3 length: 13 amino acids. Germline CDR1 reads KGHDR; CDR2 reads SFDVKD. The V and J ends lost 9 bases and 2 bases respectively, with 10 bases between them. CDR3 bases: TGTGCCACCGCGGGGTTGACTGGAAACACCATATATTTT. It translates to CATAGLTGNTIYF.

The chain is built from TRBV7-9 and TRBJ2-2; D perhaps matches TRBD2 (6 bases). Germline loops: CDR1 SEHNR, CDR2 FQNEAQ (reference sequence). The CDR3 sequence is 16 residues long. V lost 4 bases and J lost 5, with 17 bases in between. The CDR3 spells CASSSGYAGPTGELFF. The CDR3 coding sequence is TGTGCCAGCAGCTCCGGTTATGCGGGGCCAACCGGGGAGCTGTTTTTT.

The chain links TRBV5-1 to TRBJ1-3; no firm D call. The V and J ends lost 0 bases and 6 bases respectively, with 10 bases between them. Per germline, CDR1 SGHRS and CDR2 YFSETQ. CDR3 length equals 14 residues. Here the CDR3 reads CASSLGGQKNTIYF. The CDR3 bases are TGCGCCAGCAGCTTGGGCGGGCAGAAAAACACCATATATTTT.

V and J are TRBV14 and TRBJ1-1; D gene ambiguous. CDR1 and CDR2 (germline): SGHDN, FVKESK. There are 15 residues in the CDR3. V lost 5 bases to trimming and J lost 4 bases, with 17 bases between them. The CDR3 region has the DNA TGTGCCAGCAGCGGTATTGATCCGAGAGGCACTGAAGCTTTCTTT. It specifies CASSGIDPRGTEAFF.

The chain joins TRBV3-1 (or the pseudogene TRBV3-2) to TRBJ1-2; D not certain. The V and J ends lost 4 bases and 5 bases respectively, with 14 bases between them. CDR1 LGHDT and CDR2 YNNKEL come from the germline V gene (reference sequence). This CDR3 is 14 amino acids long. CDR3 region: CASSLDRGGYGYTF. CDR3 DNA sequence: TGTGCCAGCAGCCTAGATCGGGGTGGGTATGGCTACACCTTC.

This clone has a single count. The chain links TRBV24-1 to TRBJ2-7; 11 nucleotides align to TRBD2. Germline V lookup: CDR1 KGHDR, CDR2 SFDVKD. The CDR3 loop spans 18 amino acids. V gave up 4 bases and J gave up 0 bases; unmatched junction bases: 10. CDR3 sequence reads: CATSEGGLAASSSYEQYF. The CDR3 nucleotides are TGTGCCACCAGTGAAGGGGGACTAGCGGCCTCGAGCTCCTACGAGCAGTACTTC.

V usage is TRBV19 and J usage is TRBJ2-5; D is uncertain. The CDR3 is 13 amino acids. CDR1 is LNHDA, CDR2 SQIVND, per germline (reference sequence). V lost 3 bases to trimming and J lost 5 bases, with 10 bases between them. The CDR3 DNA sequence: TGTGCCAGTAGTATCACCGGGTCTGAGACCCAGTACTTC. Its protein is CASSITGSETQYF.

The chain is built from TRBV4-1 and TRBJ1-4; TRBD1 aligns across 8 bases. This CDR3 has 15 amino acids. Unmatched junction bases numbered 9, after V lost 4 bases and J lost 8 bases. Germline CDR1 MGHRA, CDR2 YSYEKL. The chain's CDR3 is CASSLGQGADEKLFF. For the CDR3, the DNA is TGCGCCAGCAGCCTCGGGCAGGGGGCGGACGAAAAACTGTTTTTT.

In the case of this clone: Other DNA sequences in this sample translate to the same CDR3. This chain joins TRBV19 and TRBJ1-2, with 10 bases lining up with TRBD1. CDR1 is LNHDA and CDR2 is SQIVND in the germline V gene (reference sequence). This CDR3 has 14 residues. The trim removed 3 bases at V and 4 bases at J, leaving 2 bases unmatched. CDR3 nucleotides: TGTGCCAGTAGTATCGGGACAGGGGTCTATGGCTACACCTTC. Its protein product is CASSIGTGVYGYTF.

The chain links TRBV29-1 to TRBJ2-3; the D gene is possibly TRBD2 (5 bases). The CDR3 spans 12 residues. Germline loops: CDR1 SQVTM, CDR2 ANQGSEA. Trimming took 0 bases from V and 6 from J, leaving 7 bases between them. The CDR3 DNA sequence: TGCAGCGTTGAAGAGTGGGAGGATACGCAGTATTTT. It yields the protein CSVEEWEDTQYF.

The V gene is TRBV4-3, the J gene TRBJ2-7; TRBD2 is a possible D gene (7 bases). Germline-derived CDR1 and CDR2 are LGHNA and YSLEER. The CDR3 totals 16 residues. The V gene lost 3 bases and the J gene lost 5 bases, with 20 bases spanning the gap. Written as DNA, the CDR3 is TGCGCCAGCAGCCAGGGAGGGACACTGGAATGGAACGAGCAGTACTTC. Translated, it gives CASSQGGTLEWNEQYF.

This chain links TRBV5-8 with TRBJ2-6; TRBD1 matches at 7 bases. The V gene end was trimmed by 0 bases and the J gene end by 2 bases; junction bases not matched to a gene: 5. The CDR3 is made up of 17 amino acids. The germline V gene encodes CDR1 SGHTS and CDR2 YDEGEE. CDR3 sequence: CASSLAPTGAGANVLTF. DNA of the CDR3: TGTGCCAGCAGCTTGGCCCCCACAGGGGCTGGGGCCAACGTCCTGACTTTC.

The J gene is TRBJ2-2, the V gene TRBV10-1, with D maybe TRBD1 (5 bases). Germline CDR1 is WNHNN and CDR2 is SYGVQD (reference sequence). The CDR3 length is 13 residues. V was clipped by 5 bases and J by 2 bases, with 6 bases between them. As DNA, the CDR3 is TGCGCCAGCAGTAGGGGAAACACCGGGGAGCTGTTTTTT. It yields the protein CASSRGNTGELFF.

J is TRBJ1-2 and V is TRBV4-1, with 8 bases lining up with TRBD1. Per the germline V gene, CDR1 is MGHRA and CDR2 is YSYEKL. The CDR3 extends over 18 amino acids. V was clipped by 3 bases and J by 7 bases; unmatched bases: 19. CDR3 nucleotides: TGCGCCAGCAGCCACTCCCCGGGACAGGACAGGCGGGTGTTTGGCTACACCTTC. Translated: CASSHSPGQDRRVFGYTF.

The chain couples TRBV5-1 to TRBJ2-5; D possibly corresponds to TRBD2 (5 bases). Germline loops: CDR1 SGHRS, CDR2 YFSETQ. This CDR3 region has 14 residues. The V end lost 4 bases, the J end lost 4 bases, and 14 bases lay between the germline ends. This chain's CDR3 is CASSPQLEGETQYF. The CDR3 DNA reads as TGCGCCAGCAGCCCTCAACTAGAGGGAGAGACCCAGTACTTC.

This chain uses TRBV6-5 with TRBJ1-1; 8 positions match TRBD1. The V and J ends lost 0 bases and 1 base, in that order; junction bases with no gene match: 1. Germline loops: CDR1 MNHEY, CDR2 SVGAGI. The CDR3 loop spans 15 amino acids. The CDR3: CASSYSTGANTEAFF. The CDR3 DNA follows: TGTGCCAGCAGTTACTCGACAGGGGCGAACACTGAAGCTTTCTTT.

The V and J genes are TRBV23-1 and TRBJ2-6; D perhaps matches TRBD1 (5 bases). TRBV23-1 is treated as an ORF (open reading frame) with a function not yet certain. The ends were cut back, 3 bases at V and 0 bases at J, with 9 bases in the middle. The CDR3 is 16 residues long. CDR3 in DNA: TGCGCCAGCAGTCAGACAACAGGCTCTGGGGCCAACGTCCTGACTTTC. Translated: CASSQTTGSGANVLTF.

V usage is TRBV7-9 and J usage is TRBJ2-7, with 9 bases fitting TRBD1. With V trimmed by 5 bases and J by 5 bases, 10 bases remained unmatched. CDR3 length: 15 residues. Germline CDR1 reads SEHNR; CDR2 reads FQNEAQ (reference sequence). As DNA, the CDR3 is TGTGCCAGCAGCCCTGCGGGACAGGGCTTAAACGAGCAGTACTTC. Translating gives CASSPAGQGLNEQYF.

This clone was counted a single time. V gene TRBV2 combines with J gene TRBJ2-5; possibly TRBD2 for D (6 bases). The CDR3 spans 16 residues. Per the germline V gene, CDR1 is SNHLY and CDR2 is FYNNEI. V dropped 4 bases and J dropped 5 bases, with 20 bases sitting between them. Written as DNA, the CDR3 is TGTGCCAGCAGTGCCCTTCTAGGAGGGCAAGGGGAGACCCAGTACTTC. Protein product: CASSALLGGQGETQYF. Complete variable domain (other parts from reference TRBV2 and TRBJ2-5): EPEVTQTPSHQVTQMGQEVILRCVPISNHLYFYWYRQILGQKVEFLVSFYNNEISEKSEIFDDQFSVERPDGSNFTLKIRSTKLEDSAMYFCASSALLGGQGETQYFGPGTRLLVL.

This clone was recorded a few times. The rearrangement uses TRBV28 and TRBJ1-2, with D unresolved. Deletions cut 2 bases from V and 8 bases from J, with 18 bases between. The CDR3 spans 15 residues. Germline V lookup: CDR1 MDHEN, CDR2 SYDVKM. In nucleotides, the CDR3 is TGTGCCAGCAGTTTACATGAGGCCGTGTCCTTCGGCTACACCTTC. Protein product: CASSLHEAVSFGYTF.

This clone was detected only a few times. The genes are TRBV20-1 and TRBJ1-3; 9 bases are a match to TRBD1. Per germline, CDR1 DFQATT and CDR2 SNEGSKA (reference sequence). The CDR3 has 15 amino acids. V was clipped by 3 bases and J by 2 bases; unmatched bases: 5. CDR3 DNA: TGCAGTGCTAGTACCGGGACAGGGACTGGAAACACCATATATTTT. This encodes CSASTGTGTGNTIYF.

The genes are TRBV11-2 and TRBJ2-2, with TRBD1 matching 8 bases. V lost 4 bases and J lost 4; bases outside the gene matches: 2. This CDR3 has 14 residues. Germline V gives CDR1 SGHAT, CDR2 FQNNGV. The CDR3 region has the DNA TGTGCCAGCAGCTCCAGGGGGCGCACCGGGGAGCTGTTTTTT. Protein sequence: CASSSRGRTGELFF. The complete variable domain, with remaining parts taken from reference TRBV11-2 and TRBJ2-2, reads EAGVAQSPRYKIIEKRQSVAFWCNPISGHATLYWYQQILGQGPKLLIQFQNNGVVDDSQLPKDRFSAERLKGVDSTLKIQPAKLEDSAVYLCASSSRGRTGELFFGEGSRLTVL.

The V gene is TRBV27, the J gene TRBJ1-1; 7 bases are shared with TRBD1. With V trimmed by 4 bases and J by 7 bases, 21 bases remained unmatched. This CDR3 has 18 residues. Per germline, CDR1 MNHEY and CDR2 SMNVEV (reference sequence). This CDR3 reads CASSSAPTGSHNTREAFF. The CDR3, as DNA: TGTGCCAGCAGTTCTGCCCCGACAGGGAGTCACAACACTCGTGAAGCTTTCTTT.

This clone was seen only a few times. V usage is TRBV6-4 and J usage is TRBJ1-1; 9 bases agree with TRBD1. Trimming cost V 0 bases and J 11 bases; bases outside gene matches: 7. From germline, CDR1 is MRHNA and CDR2 SNTAGT. The CDR3 sequence is 14 residues long. The CDR3 DNA follows: TGTGCCAGCAGTGACTCGAGAGACAGGGGGAGGGCTTTCTTT. Protein sequence: CASSDSRDRGRAFF.

This clone has more than one count but fewer than ten. The chain is built from TRBV11-3 and TRBJ2-3, with TRBD2 as a possible D gene (7 bases). The CDR3 is 16 amino acids. The V gene's germline CDR1 is SGHNT and CDR2 YENEEA. The V gene lost 1 base and the J gene lost 3 bases, with 14 bases spanning the gap. CDR3 sequence (DNA): TGTGCCAGCAGCTTAGGGCGGGGGCAGAGGACAGATACGCAGTATTTT. Translated: CASSLGRGQRTDTQYF. The full variable domain, completed using reference TRBV11-3 and TRBJ2-3, is EAGVVQSPRYKIIEKKQPVAFWCNPISGHNTLYWYLQNLGQGPELLIRYENEEAVDDSQLPKDRFSAERLKGVDSTLKIQPAELGDSAVYLCASSLGRGQRTDTQYFGPGTRLTVL.